These T cell receptor beta chains were read from a single sample in a study of T cell changes during pregnancy in multiple sclerosis. Some clones are missing from TCRdb's copy, which holds only in-frame ones; the method was immunoSEQ multiplex PCR. This sample has 60,000 to 75,000 clones; under 95% occur once, and the top ten carry roughly 1.6%. The material sequenced was peripheral blood, taken after pregnancy. Every receptor here comes from a female donor with multiple sclerosis, enrolled in a pregnancy study. Each CDR3 is given with its conserved first and last residue. Fields, in order: J gene, V gene, CDR3 protein.

j_gene: TRBJ2-3
v_gene: TRBV30
CDR3aa: CACGMAGITDTQYF

j_gene: TRBJ2-1
v_gene: TRBV6-5
CDR3aa: CASSYRSLAGVLLLF

j_gene: TRBJ1-1
v_gene: TRBV5-1
CDR3aa: CASSLVSGRSTEAFF

j_gene: TRBJ2-3
v_gene: TRBV18
CDR3aa: CASSPPTGRSNTQYF

j_gene: TRBJ1-5
v_gene: TRBV28
CDR3aa: CASSFLTEPQHF

j_gene: TRBJ2-1
v_gene: TRBV5-1
CDR3aa: CASSGGVYNEQFF

j_gene: TRBJ1-3
v_gene: TRBV27
CDR3aa: CASSRGGQGPGNTIYF

j_gene: TRBJ2-1
v_gene: TRBV10-3
CDR3aa: CAISEGDYPYNEQFF

j_gene: TRBJ1-2
v_gene: TRBV6-6
CDR3aa: CASSLTGQVPNGYTF

j_gene: TRBJ2-3
v_gene: TRBV12-5
CDR3aa: CASGLFSGRDADTQYF

j_gene: TRBJ2-7
v_gene: TRBV6-1
CDR3aa: CASSEFGNRVSYEQYF

j_gene: TRBJ1-2
v_gene: TRBV2
CDR3aa: CASSAYYGYTF

j_gene: TRBJ2-3
v_gene: TRBV4-1
CDR3aa: CASSQGSLRELTDTQYF

j_gene: TRBJ1-1
v_gene: TRBV5-1
CDR3aa: CASSPLIDTEAFF

j_gene: TRBJ2-4
v_gene: TRBV23-1
CDR3aa: CASSPKPQGGGIQYF

j_gene: TRBJ2-7
v_gene: TRBV7-6
CDR3aa: CASSPTGAHEQYF

j_gene: TRBJ2-3
v_gene: TRBV5-5
CDR3aa: CASSPGQGEDTQYF

j_gene: TRBJ2-1
v_gene: TRBV5-1
CDR3aa: CASSLARRNEQFF

j_gene: TRBJ2-3
v_gene: TRBV2
CDR3aa: CASSPSGKTDTQYF

j_gene: TRBJ2-7
v_gene: TRBV27
CDR3aa: CASSLVGQGTYEQYF

j_gene: TRBJ1-2
v_gene: TRBV19
CDR3aa: CASKGQGAVHGYTF

j_gene: TRBJ1-1
v_gene: TRBV21-1
CDR3aa: CASSGGEDNTEAFF

j_gene: TRBJ2-7
v_gene: TRBV10-3
CDR3aa: CAISHTYPQPQQYF

j_gene: TRBJ2-5
v_gene: TRBV7-9
CDR3aa: CASSPPAREETQYF

j_gene: TRBJ1-2
v_gene: TRBV5-1
CDR3aa: CASSLATGDDGYTF

j_gene: TRBJ2-1
v_gene: TRBV7-2
CDR3aa: CASSLRLAGGNEQFF

j_gene: TRBJ2-2
v_gene: TRBV12-5
CDR3aa: CASGWQGNTGELFF

j_gene: TRBJ2-3
v_gene: TRBV4-1
CDR3aa: CASSHKPDTQYF

j_gene: TRBJ1-3
v_gene: TRBV11-2
CDR3aa: CASSFRGAKGNTIYF

j_gene: TRBJ2-3
v_gene: TRBV11-2
CDR3aa: CASSPRVAGTDTQYF

j_gene: TRBJ2-6
v_gene: TRBV30
CDR3aa: CAYGQGARGANVLTF

j_gene: TRBJ2-1
v_gene: TRBV29-1
CDR3aa: CSVRRNEQFF

j_gene: TRBJ2-1
v_gene: TRBV27
CDR3aa: CASSFAASGAYNEQFF

j_gene: TRBJ2-1
v_gene: TRBV4-1
CDR3aa: CASRGAFRGGSIHEQFF

j_gene: TRBJ2-3
v_gene: TRBV5-1
CDR3aa: CASKLAGHTDTQYF

j_gene: TRBJ2-3
v_gene: TRBV6-1
CDR3aa: CASSQAGGGASTDTQYF

j_gene: TRBJ2-3
v_gene: TRBV18
CDR3aa: CASSPSSDTQYF

j_gene: TRBJ2-3
v_gene: TRBV6-5
CDR3aa: CASSNLAVGWDTQYF

j_gene: TRBJ2-3
v_gene: TRBV28
CDR3aa: CASSSRGPESTDTQYF

j_gene: TRBJ1-5
v_gene: TRBV19
CDR3aa: CASSGTGGLGQPQHF

j_gene: TRBJ2-7
v_gene: TRBV7-2
CDR3aa: CASIQTGSYEQYF

j_gene: TRBJ1-3
v_gene: TRBV9
CDR3aa: CASSVDFGTQNTIYF

j_gene: TRBJ1-1
v_gene: TRBV30
CDR3aa: CAWRGTVRTEAFF

j_gene: TRBJ2-7
v_gene: TRBV4-1
CDR3aa: CASSQAEGRPAYEQYF

j_gene: TRBJ2-7
v_gene: TRBV2
CDR3aa: CASGPTTQSYEQYF

j_gene: TRBJ1-4
v_gene: TRBV6-5
CDR3aa: CASSYSKGAYEKLFF